This entry lists 9 T cell receptor beta chains sequenced from one sample in a study of blood T cell repertoires in COVID-19. The repertoire was sequenced with immunoSEQ multiplex PCR; TCRdb's copy has only in-frame clones and lacks some. The sample records under 140,000 clones, approximately 79% being singletons. Material: peripheral blood. These receptor sequences come from an elderly woman with active or convalescent COVID-19.

CDR3 DNA sequence: TGTGCCAGCAGCGACCGGACTGCAGCGGAGCAGTACTTC. This gives the protein CASSDRTAAEQYF. The rearrangement joins TRBV7-2 to TRBJ2-7; tentatively, D is TRBD2 (5 bases). The CDR3 runs to 13 residues. V was trimmed by 5 bases and J by 7 bases, leaving 15 bases between them. The germline V gene has CDR1 SGHTA and CDR2 FQGNSA.

This clone was observed a few times. The chain has TRBV2 and TRBJ1-3; the D is unclear. Trimming took 3 bases from V and 0 from J, leaving 6 bases between them. The V gene's germline CDR1 is SNHLY and CDR2 FYNNEI. The CDR3 is 14 amino acids. CDR3: CASSEGFSGNTIYF. The CDR3 DNA reads as TGTGCCAGCAGTGAGGGCTTCTCTGGAAACACCATATATTTT.

This chain joins TRBV5-4 and TRBJ2-5; TRBD2 aligns across 15 bases. V shed 4 bases, J shed 4 bases, and the junction held 5 bases outside the gene matches. The length of the CDR3 is 16 residues. From germline, CDR1 is SGHNT and CDR2 YYREEE (reference sequence). The CDR3 sequence is CASSRGLAGGSETQYF. The CDR3 DNA reads as TGTGCCAGCAGCCGGGGACTAGCGGGAGGTTCAGAGACCCAGTACTTC.

This clone came up a few times. The genes are TRBV11-3 and TRBJ2-6; no reliable D call. The germline V and J ends were trimmed by 6 bases and 0 bases, with 12 bases remaining between them. This CDR3 comprises 16 residues. Looked up from germline, CDR1 is SGHNT and CDR2 is YENEEA. CDR3 amino acids: CASSRGVDSGANVLTF. CDR3 bases: TGTGCCAGCAGTAGAGGAGTCGACTCTGGGGCCAACGTCCTGACTTTC.

In this sample, this clone turned up many times. The chain is built from TRBV7-2 and TRBJ2-2, with TRBD2 matching 9 bases. Germline CDR1 is SGHTA and CDR2 is FQGNSA. The V and J ends lost 5 bases and 6 bases, in that order; junction bases with no gene match: 10. The CDR3 consists of 16 residues. The CDR3 sequence: CASSPISGRKSGELFF. CDR3 nucleotides: TGTGCCAGCAGCCCAATTAGCGGGAGAAAATCCGGGGAGCTGTTTTTT.

This rearrangement joins TRBV7-9 to TRBJ1-1; TRBD1 matches 7 bases. The CDR3 totals 14 residues. Germline CDR1 is SEHNR and CDR2 is FQNEAQ (reference sequence). With V trimmed by 1 base and J by 4 bases, 3 bases remained unmatched. CDR3 sequence reads: CASSLGGGFTEAFF. CDR3 bases: TGTGCCAGCAGCTTAGGAGGGGGCTTCACTGAAGCTTTCTTT.

The V gene is TRBV13, the J gene TRBJ1-1; D not certain. Trimming took 3 bases from V and 4 from J, leaving 9 bases between them. The CDR3 is 13 residues long. Germline-derived CDR1 and CDR2 are PRHDT and FYEKMQ (reference sequence). CDR3 DNA: TGTGCCAGCAGCTTTGCCGGGATCACTGAAGCTTTCTTT. Translation gives CASSFAGITEAFF. Full variable domain (rest looked up from reference TRBV13 and TRBJ1-1): AAGVIQSPRHLIKEKRETATLKCYPIPRHDTVYWYQQGPGQDPQFLISFYEKMQSDKGSIPDRFSAQQFSDYHSELNMSSLELGDSALYFCASSFAGITEAFFGQGTRLTVV.

The gene calls are TRBV4-1 and TRBJ1-1; TRBD1 aligns across 10 bases. The germline V gene has CDR1 MGHRA and CDR2 YSYEKL. The CDR3 sequence is 18 residues long. V was pared by 4 bases and J by 4 bases, with 15 bases of the junction left unmatched. CDR3 sequence (DNA): TGCGCCAGCAGCCCCCAGCCTCTGACAGGGGGCGAATCCACTGAAGCTTTCTTT. It yields the protein CASSPQPLTGGESTEAFF.

The gene calls are TRBV15 and TRBJ1-3; 8 bases map to TRBD1. Germline loops: CDR1 LNHNV, CDR2 YYDKDF (reference sequence). This CDR3 has 16 residues. J gave up 4 bases and V 4 bases, and 9 bases lay outside the gene matches. The CDR3 coding sequence is TGTGCCACCAGCACCGGGGGCAGGGGGCGCGGAAACACCATATATTTT. Its protein product is CATSTGGRGRGNTIYF.